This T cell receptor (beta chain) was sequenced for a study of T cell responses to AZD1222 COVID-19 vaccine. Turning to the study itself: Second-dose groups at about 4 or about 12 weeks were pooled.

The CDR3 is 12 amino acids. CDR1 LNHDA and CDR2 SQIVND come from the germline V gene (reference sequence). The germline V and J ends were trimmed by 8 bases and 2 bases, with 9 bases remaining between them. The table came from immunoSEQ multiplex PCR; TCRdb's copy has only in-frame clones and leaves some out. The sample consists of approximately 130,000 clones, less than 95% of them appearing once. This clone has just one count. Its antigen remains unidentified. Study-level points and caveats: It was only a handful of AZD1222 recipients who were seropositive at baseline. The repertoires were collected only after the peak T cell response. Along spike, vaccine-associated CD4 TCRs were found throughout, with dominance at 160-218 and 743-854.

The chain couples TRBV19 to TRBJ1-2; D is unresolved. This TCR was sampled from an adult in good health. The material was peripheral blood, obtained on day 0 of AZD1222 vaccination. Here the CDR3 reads CASGGVNYGYTF. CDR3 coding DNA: TGTGCCAGTGGCGGGGTAAACTATGGCTACACCTTC.